This passage covers 10 T cell receptor beta chains from one sample sequenced in a study of PD-1 blockade in classical Hodgkin lymphoma. Clones were sequenced by immunoSEQ multiplex PCR, and TCRdb holds only the in-frame ones, with some missing. This table holds tens of thousands of clones, roughly 94% found once. Time point described: newly diagnosed, previously untreated cHL patient sample. The sequenced sample consisted of peripheral blood mononuclear cells (PBMCs). These receptors were taken from a human donor with classical Hodgkin lymphoma.

V is TRBV6-6 and J is TRBJ1-5, with D unresolved. This CDR3 has 15 amino acids. Trimming shortened V by 7 bases and J by 0 bases, and 13 bases separated the two germline ends. Germline V gene data show CDR1 as MNHNY and CDR2 as SVGAGI (reference sequence). The CDR3 is CASIKTPLSNQPQHF. The DNA of the CDR3 is TGTGCCAGCATCAAGACACCACTTAGCAATCAGCCCCAGCATTTT.

The chain carries TRBV5-1 and TRBJ1-4; perhaps TRBD1 as D (5 bases). The CDR3 is made up of 15 amino acids. Trimming cost V 3 bases and J 0 bases, with 9 bases left between them. The germline CDR1 and CDR2 sequences are SGHRS and YFSETQ. DNA for the CDR3: TGCGCCAGCAGCTCAGGGTTAGCAACTAATGAAAAACTGTTTTTT. Residues: CASSSGLATNEKLFF.

V and J are TRBV9 and TRBJ2-7; 7 bases map to TRBD2. This CDR3 is built from 14 residues. V trimming: 4 bases; J trimming: 6 bases; junction bases outside the gene matches: 10. The V gene's germline CDR1 is SGDLS and CDR2 YYNGEE. The DNA of the CDR3 is TGTGCCAGCAGCCCAGAGGTCCGGGGGGTCGAGCAGTACTTC. This translates into CASSPEVRGVEQYF. Using reference TRBV9 and TRBJ2-7 for the parts outside the CDR3, the full variable domain is DSGVTQTPKHLITATGQRVTLRCSPRSGDLSVYWYQQSLDQGLQFLIQYYNGEERAKGNILERFSAQQFPDLHSELNLSSLELGDSALYFCASSPEVRGVEQYFGPGTRLTVT.

The V and J genes are TRBV2 and TRBJ1-3; D gene ambiguous. The germline gives CDR1 SNHLY, CDR2 FYNNEI. The V end was cut by 6 bases, the J end by 0 bases, with 12 bases between. CDR3 length equals 15 residues. The chain's CDR3 is CASRASILSGNTIYF. The CDR3 nucleotides read TGTGCCAGCAGGGCCAGTATCCTCTCTGGAAACACCATATATTTT.

The J gene is TRBJ1-3, the V gene TRBV18, with D perhaps matching TRBD1 (6 bases). The V gene's germline CDR1 is KGHSH and CDR2 LQKENI. Trimming stripped 3 bases from V and 3 bases from J, with 21 bases between. This CDR3 comprises 18 residues. The CDR3 loop is CASSPTPGTSVGGNTIYF. The CDR3 DNA follows: TGTGCCAGCTCACCCACCCCCGGGACATCCGTCGGTGGAAACACCATATATTTT.

The chain carries TRBV4-1 and TRBJ1-2; D is perhaps TRBD1 (5 bases). Germline CDR1 reads MGHRA; CDR2 reads YSYEKL. The CDR3 totals 18 residues. V was pared by 0 bases and J by 0 bases, with 17 bases between. CDR3 region: CASSQDGQGAYPNYGYTF. The DNA of the CDR3 is TGCGCCAGCAGCCAAGATGGCCAAGGGGCCTATCCTAACTATGGCTACACCTTC.

This clone was detected only once. The gene calls are TRBV11-3 and TRBJ2-3; 10 positions match TRBD2. Germline V gene sequence: CDR1 SGHNT, CDR2 YENEEA. Trimming removed 0 bases from V and 2 bases from J; junction bases left unmatched: 2. The CDR3 runs to 16 residues. The CDR3 region is CASSLESGRATDTQYF. DNA of the CDR3: TGTGCCAGCAGCTTAGAGAGCGGGAGGGCCACAGATACGCAGTATTTT.

The chain is built from TRBV21-1 and TRBJ2-4; TRBD2 reflects the table's D call only, with no check against the DNA. TRBV21-1 is shown as a pseudogene. CDR3 length equals 15 residues. CDR3 coding DNA: TGTGCCAGCAGCAATCCGGGGAGGATCAAAAACATTCAGTACTTC. Translating gives CASSNPGRIKNIQYF.

This clone turned up a few times. The CDR3 region has the DNA TGTGCCAGCAGCCCCGCCGGGACACATAATTCACCCCTCCACTTT. Translating gives CASSPAGTHNSPLHF. The J gene is TRBJ1-6, the V gene TRBV5-6, with D possibly TRBD1 on 6 matching bases. Germline CDR1 and CDR2: SGHDT and YYEEEE. Trimming took off 4 bases at V and 5 bases at J, with 13 bases between the two ends. This CDR3 contains 15 residues.

A single count supports this clone. Here the CDR3 reads CASRGTGDYEQYF. The CDR3 DNA follows: TGTGCCAGTAGAGGGACAGGGGACTACGAGCAGTACTTC. The chain employs TRBV19 and TRBJ2-7, with TRBD1 identical over 10 bases. Germline CDR1 is LNHDA and CDR2 is SQIVND (reference sequence). This CDR3 region has 13 residues. V trimming: 6 bases; J trimming: 3 bases; junction bases outside the gene matches: 2.